These 20 T cell receptor beta chains were sequenced from one sample in a study of T cells after yellow fever vaccination. TCRdb reprocessed the 5' RACE reads via MiXCR and lists one record per CDR3 protein. The sample includes approximately 110,000 distinct CDR3 sequences, around 7.4% seen only once; the top ten take roughly 2.6%. The material was CD4+ T cells sorted from PBMCs, obtained approximately 11 days after the first yellow fever vaccination. Receptors originate from a man between 18 and 29 years old who received the YFV17D yellow fever vaccine.

This clonotype has a handful of counts. The genes are TRBV5-5 and TRBJ1-1, with no clear D. CDR3 length equals 15 residues. V shed 4 bases and J shed 1 base, with 14 bases lying between them. Germline loops: CDR1 SGHKS, CDR2 YYEKEE (reference sequence). CDR3 DNA sequence: TGTGCCAGCAGCGCGGGGATTGTAGCGAACACTGAAGCTTTCTTT. Protein product: CASSAGIVANTEAFF.

This clonotype was found many times. CDR3 in DNA: TGTGCCAGCAGCTCCCTAGGGGCTGGAGAGACCCAGTACTTC. Amino acids: CASSSLGAGETQYF. V is TRBV5-4 and J is TRBJ2-5; perhaps TRBD1 as D (5 bases). Trimming cost V 3 bases and J 4 bases, with 13 bases left between them. Germline lookup yields CDR1 SGHNT and CDR2 YYREEE (reference sequence). The CDR3 spans 14 residues.

This clonotype showed up just a few times. The genes are TRBV6-6 and TRBJ2-2; D unresolved. The CDR3 is 14 residues long. Germline V gives CDR1 MNHNY, CDR2 SVGAGI (reference sequence). V was pared by 3 bases and J by 0 bases, with 5 bases between. CDR3 nucleotides: TGTGCCAGCAGTTATAGTTCGAACACCGGGGAGCTGTTTTTT. Translated: CASSYSSNTGELFF.

This clonotype was observed many times. V usage is TRBV5-1 and J usage is TRBJ1-1; 11 nucleotides line up with TRBD1. The J segment lost 1 base and the V segment lost 4 bases, leaving 3 bases of the junction unmatched. In germline, CDR1 is SGHRS, CDR2 YFSETQ. This CDR3 has 15 amino acids. The CDR3 protein is CASSVGQGANTEAFF. The CDR3 coding sequence is TGCGCCAGCAGCGTCGGACAGGGGGCGAACACTGAAGCTTTCTTT. Full variable domain (missing parts from reference TRBV5-1 and TRBJ1-1): KAGVTQTPRYLIKTRGQQVTLSCSPISGHRSVSWYQQTPGQGLQFLFEYFSETQRNKGNFPGRFSGRQFSNSRSEMNVSTLELGDSALYLCASSVGQGANTEAFFGQGTRLTVV.

This clonotype has ten or more counts. V usage is TRBV29-1 and J usage is TRBJ2-7; D is perhaps TRBD1 (5 bases). The V gene's germline CDR1 is SQVTM and CDR2 ANQGSEA. The CDR3 loop spans 14 amino acids. Trimming removed 7 bases from V and 2 bases from J, with 18 bases in between. CDR3: CSGLRQLVPYEQYV. CDR3 DNA: TGCAGCGGGCTCCGACAGCTAGTTCCCTACGAGCAGTACGTC.

This clonotype was picked up many times. The chain is built from TRBV2 and TRBJ2-1; D not certain. Germline V gene sequence: CDR1 SNHLY, CDR2 FYNNEI. Trimming left V 0 bases short and J 8 bases short, with 14 bases between. This CDR3 is 15 amino acids long. The CDR3, as DNA: TGTGCCAGCAGTGAAGCGCTGGACCCCCCCCATGAGCAGTTCTTC. Translation: CASSEALDPPHEQFF.

In its sample, this clonotype was seen many times. The chain links TRBV4-2 to TRBJ2-3, with 13 bases matching TRBD2. CDR3 length equals 19 residues. Germline V lookup: CDR1 LGHNA, CDR2 YNFKEQ. V shed 6 bases and J 0 bases; nucleotides not matched to a gene: 12. The chain's CDR3 is CASRWTSGGHPFSTDTQYF. The CDR3 DNA is TGTGCCAGCAGATGGACTAGCGGGGGACATCCCTTTAGCACAGATACGCAGTATTTT.

A few counts support this clonotype. The CDR3: CASSSPDHYEQYV. CDR3 DNA: TGTGCCAGCAGTTCCCCGGACCATTACGAGCAGTACGTC. The chain recombines TRBV28 with TRBJ2-7; the D is unclear. CDR1 and CDR2 (germline): MDHEN, SYDVKM. V was pared by 4 bases and J by 4 bases, with 11 bases between. The CDR3 has 13 amino acids.

This clonotype has at least ten counts. The chain links TRBV5-1 to TRBJ2-1, with a tentative D call TRBD2 (6 bases). Between the trimmed V and J ends, which lost 1 base and 8 bases, there was a span of 7 bases. CDR1 and CDR2 (germline): SGHRS, YFSETQ. This CDR3 is 12 amino acids long. CDR3 loop: CASSLWEDEQFF. Written as DNA, the CDR3 is TGCGCCAGCAGCTTGTGGGAGGATGAGCAGTTCTTC.

This clonotype was seen ten or more times. CDR3 protein: CASSFGQVYSPLHF. CDR3 nucleotide sequence: TGTGCCAGCAGCTTCGGACAGGTCTATTCACCCCTCCACTTT. The chain links TRBV5-8 to TRBJ1-6; 7 positions agree with TRBD1. The CDR3 loop spans 14 amino acids. Germline V gives CDR1 SGHTS, CDR2 YDEGEE. With 2 bases clipped from V and 8 bases from J, the junction kept 4 bases outside the gene matches.

Ten or more counts support this clonotype. The chain links TRBV7-9 to TRBJ1-1; the D is unclear. The length of the CDR3 is 12 residues. Germline V gene sequence: CDR1 SEHNR, CDR2 FQNEAQ (reference sequence). V shed 1 base and J shed 4 bases, with 4 bases lying between them. The CDR3 DNA follows: TGTGCCAGCAGCTTAGTCGTCACTGAAGCTTTCTTT. As protein: CASSLVVTEAFF.

This sequence joins TRBV5-1 and TRBJ2-6; D is unclear. Germline values: CDR1 SGHRS, CDR2 YFSETQ. The ends were cut back, 6 bases at V and 1 base at J, with 11 bases in the middle. This CDR3 is 15 amino acids long. CDR3 DNA sequence: TGCGCCAGCACTACGGTGGGGTCTGGGGCCAACGTCCTGACTTTC. It translates to CASTTVGSGANVLTF.

The sample holds many counts of this clonotype. The V and J genes are TRBV27 and TRBJ1-3, with unresolved D. Germline loops: CDR1 MNHEY, CDR2 SMNVEV (reference sequence). This CDR3 region has 13 residues. V was cut by 6 bases and J by 4 bases, with 10 bases left in between. This CDR3 is CASRFLTGNTIYF. CDR3 bases: TGTGCCAGCAGATTTCTAACCGGAAACACCATATATTTT.

V usage is TRBV2 and J usage is TRBJ2-3; D ambiguous. The CDR3 covers 13 residues. CDR1 is SNHLY, CDR2 FYNNEI, per germline. Trimming stripped 6 bases from V and 4 bases from J, with 11 bases between. The CDR3 loop reads CASRNLGADTQYF. CDR3 DNA sequence: TGTGCCAGCAGGAATTTGGGCGCAGATACGCAGTATTTT.

The sample holds many counts of this clonotype. The chain joins TRBV24-1 to TRBJ2-3, with no clear D. This CDR3 region has 15 residues. Looked up from germline, CDR1 is KGHDR and CDR2 is SFDVKD. V was clipped by 3 bases and J by 6 bases, with 15 bases between them. CDR3: CATSDPSAYLDTQYF. DNA for the CDR3: TGTGCCACCAGTGATCCCTCGGCCTATTTGGATACGCAGTATTTT.

This clonotype was observed a few times. This chain connects TRBV6-5 to TRBJ2-5, with a weak D call TRBD1 (5 bases). The CDR3 runs to 14 residues. Looked up from germline, CDR1 is MNHEY and CDR2 is SVGAGI. V lost 0 bases to trimming and J lost 10 bases, with 15 bases between them. As DNA, the CDR3 is TGTGCCAGCAGTTACTCGTTCAGGGTGAAGGGCCAGTACTTC. It encodes CASSYSFRVKGQYF.

This clonotype was recorded at least ten times. V is TRBV20-1 and J is TRBJ1-3; D remains unclear. Trimming pared 2 bases from V and 7 bases from J, leaving 12 bases between. Germline-derived CDR1 and CDR2 are DFQATT and SNEGSKA (reference sequence). This CDR3 region has 13 residues. CDR3 amino acids: CSARKSEENTIYF. In DNA, the CDR3 is TGCAGTGCTAGAAAGTCAGAGGAGAACACCATATATTTT.

Worth noting for this clonotype: It may be a read error: a sequence one base away is much more abundant. This chain joins TRBV7-2 and TRBJ1-5, with D possibly TRBD1 on 6 matching bases. In germline, CDR1 is SGHTA, CDR2 FQGNSA. The CDR3 length is 16 residues. The CDR3 sequence: CVSSLVGGRSNQPQHF. The CDR3 nucleotides are TGTGTCAGCAGCTTAGTCGGGGGGCGAAGCAATCAGCCCCAGCATTTT.

This clonotype was counted at least ten times. V is TRBV4-3 and J is TRBJ2-3; 10 bases are shared with TRBD2. Germline assignment: CDR1 LGHNA and CDR2 YSLEER. The V segment lost 4 bases and the J segment 6 bases; nucleotides outside the gene matches: 16. The CDR3 spans 18 residues. The CDR3 DNA is TGCGCCAGCAGCCCCGCGTTTGGAGCGGGGGGGCGTTCCGATACGCAGTATTTT. It encodes CASSPAFGAGGRSDTQYF.

Ten or more counts support this clonotype. This sequence joins TRBV2 and TRBJ2-5, with D perhaps TRBD2 (6 bases). V was pared by 7 bases and J by 6 bases, with 21 bases between. Germline CDR1 is SNHLY and CDR2 is FYNNEI. The CDR3 consists of 15 residues. CDR3 sequence reads: CASTQNRAGIKTQYF. CDR3 coding DNA: TGTGCCAGCACCCAAAACCGGGCGGGGATCAAGACCCAGTACTTC.